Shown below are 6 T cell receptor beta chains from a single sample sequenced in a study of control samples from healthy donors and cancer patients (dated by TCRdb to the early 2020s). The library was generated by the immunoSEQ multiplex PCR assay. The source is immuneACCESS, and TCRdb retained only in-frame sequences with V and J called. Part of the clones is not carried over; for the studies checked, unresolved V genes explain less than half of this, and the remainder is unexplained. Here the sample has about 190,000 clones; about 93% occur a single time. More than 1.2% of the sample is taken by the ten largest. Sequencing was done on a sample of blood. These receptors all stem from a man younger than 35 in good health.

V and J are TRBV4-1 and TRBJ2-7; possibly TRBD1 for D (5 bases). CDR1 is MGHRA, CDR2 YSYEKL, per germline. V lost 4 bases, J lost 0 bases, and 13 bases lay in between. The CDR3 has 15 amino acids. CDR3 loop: CASSRITGSSYEQYF. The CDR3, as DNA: TGCGCCAGCAGCCGGATAACAGGAAGCTCCTACGAGCAGTACTTC.

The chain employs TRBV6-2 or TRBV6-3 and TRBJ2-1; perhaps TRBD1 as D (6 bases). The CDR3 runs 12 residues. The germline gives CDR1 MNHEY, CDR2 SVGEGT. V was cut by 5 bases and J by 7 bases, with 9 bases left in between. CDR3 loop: CASSLQGNEQFF. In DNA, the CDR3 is TGTGCCAGCAGTCTCCAGGGGAATGAGCAGTTCTTC.

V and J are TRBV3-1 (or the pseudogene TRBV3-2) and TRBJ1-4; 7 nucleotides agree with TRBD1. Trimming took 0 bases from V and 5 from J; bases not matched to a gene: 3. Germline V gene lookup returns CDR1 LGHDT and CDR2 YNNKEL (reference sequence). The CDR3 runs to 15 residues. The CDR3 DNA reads TGTGCCAGCAGCCAAGAGGACAGGTTGAATGAAAAACTGTTTTTT. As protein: CASSQEDRLNEKLFF.

CDR3 loop: CASSGQGTNEKLFF. CDR3 nucleotides: TGTGCCAGCAGTGGACAGGGGACTAATGAAAAACTGTTTTTT. J is TRBJ1-4 and V is TRBV2, with 8 bases fitting TRBD1. The CDR3 is 14 amino acids. The J segment lost 2 bases and the V segment lost 4 bases, leaving 0 bases of the junction unmatched. In germline, CDR1 is SNHLY, CDR2 FYNNEI.

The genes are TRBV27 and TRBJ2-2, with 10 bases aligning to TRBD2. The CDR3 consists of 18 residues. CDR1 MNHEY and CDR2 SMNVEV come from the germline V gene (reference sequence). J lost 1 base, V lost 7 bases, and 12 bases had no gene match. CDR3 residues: CASIPAGGRSMNTGELFF. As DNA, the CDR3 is TGTGCCAGCATTCCAGCGGGGGGGCGCTCGATGAACACCGGGGAGCTGTTTTTT.

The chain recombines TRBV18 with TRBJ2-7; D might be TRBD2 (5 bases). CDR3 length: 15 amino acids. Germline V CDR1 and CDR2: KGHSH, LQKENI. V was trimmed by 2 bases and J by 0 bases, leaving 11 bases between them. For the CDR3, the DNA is TGTGCCAGCTCACCAAGTTCGGACTCCTCCTACGAGCAGTACTTC. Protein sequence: CASSPSSDSSYEQYF. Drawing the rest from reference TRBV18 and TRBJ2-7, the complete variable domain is NAGVMQNPRHLVRRRGQEARLRCSPMKGHSHVYWYRQLPEEGLKFMVYLQKENIIDESGMPKERFSAEFPKEGPSILRIQQVVRGDSAAYFCASSPSSDSSYEQYFGPGTRLTVT.